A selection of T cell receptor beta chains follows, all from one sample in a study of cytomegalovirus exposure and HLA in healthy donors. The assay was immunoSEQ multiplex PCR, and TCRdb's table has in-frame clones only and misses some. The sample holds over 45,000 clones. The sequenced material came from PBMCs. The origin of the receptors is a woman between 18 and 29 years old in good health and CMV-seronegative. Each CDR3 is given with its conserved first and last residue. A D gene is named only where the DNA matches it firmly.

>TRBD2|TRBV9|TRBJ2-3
CASSVTSTAGVDTQYF
TGTGCCAGCAGCGTAACCTCGACCGCGGGGGTGGATACGCAGTATTTT
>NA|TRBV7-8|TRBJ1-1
CASTRSGMPSGTEAFF
TGTGCCAGCACGCGATCCGGGATGCCCTCGGGCACTGAAGCTTTCTTT
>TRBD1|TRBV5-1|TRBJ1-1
CASSFNGQGRNDEAFF
TGCGCCAGCAGCTTTAACGGACAGGGTCGTAATGATGAAGCTTTCTTT
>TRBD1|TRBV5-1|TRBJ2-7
CASSSRQGAGEQYF
TGCGCCAGCAGCTCCCGACAGGGGGCAGGGGAGCAGTACTTC
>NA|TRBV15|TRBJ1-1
CATSRGGSGRNTEAFF
TGTGCCACCAGCAGAGGTGGATCAGGTAGGAACACTGAAGCTTTCTTT
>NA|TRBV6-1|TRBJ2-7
CASEGYYEQYF
TGTGCCAGCGAGGGATACTACGAGCAGTACTTC
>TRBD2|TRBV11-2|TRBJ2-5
CASSFNFGLAGETQYF
TGTGCCAGCAGCTTTAATTTCGGACTAGCGGGTGAGACCCAGTACTTC
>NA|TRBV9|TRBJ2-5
CASSPGPSSRETQYF
TGTGCCAGCAGCCCAGGACCGTCTAGCAGAGAGACCCAGTACTTC
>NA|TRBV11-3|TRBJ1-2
CASSSRGGSDYGYTF
TGTGCCAGCAGCTCACGGGGGGGCTCGGACTATGGCTACACCTTC
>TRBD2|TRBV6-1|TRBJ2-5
CASSEHVPSGDQETQYF
TGTGCCAGCAGTGAACATGTTCCTAGCGGGGACCAAGAGACCCAGTACTTC